This T cell receptor beta chain was recorded in a study of T cell responses to AZD1222 COVID-19 vaccine. General study results and limits: The donor cohort was predominantly white British with a female majority, and clonal diversity may have been underestimated. Repertoire sampling happened only post peak T cell response. Unmutated variant regions are reportedly targeted by nearly half of spike-specific TCRs.

This CDR3 has 15 residues. In germline, CDR1 is GTSNPN, CDR2 SVGIG (reference sequence). J was trimmed by 0 bases and V by 4 bases; bases with no gene match: 6. A note on this clone: Its antigen is still unknown.

The data were produced by immunoSEQ multiplex PCR, yet TCRdb's version contains in-frame clones alone and is incomplete. Among about 120,000 clones listed, less than 95% were seen once. The clonotype originates from an adult in good health. The chain combines TRBV30 with TRBJ2-4; 7 bases map to TRBD2. This specimen consisted of peripheral blood, obtained on day 0 of AZD1222 vaccination. The CDR3 protein is CAWTSGKLAKNIQYF. CDR3 bases: TGTGCCTGGACTAGCGGTAAACTAGCCAAAAACATTCAGTACTTC.